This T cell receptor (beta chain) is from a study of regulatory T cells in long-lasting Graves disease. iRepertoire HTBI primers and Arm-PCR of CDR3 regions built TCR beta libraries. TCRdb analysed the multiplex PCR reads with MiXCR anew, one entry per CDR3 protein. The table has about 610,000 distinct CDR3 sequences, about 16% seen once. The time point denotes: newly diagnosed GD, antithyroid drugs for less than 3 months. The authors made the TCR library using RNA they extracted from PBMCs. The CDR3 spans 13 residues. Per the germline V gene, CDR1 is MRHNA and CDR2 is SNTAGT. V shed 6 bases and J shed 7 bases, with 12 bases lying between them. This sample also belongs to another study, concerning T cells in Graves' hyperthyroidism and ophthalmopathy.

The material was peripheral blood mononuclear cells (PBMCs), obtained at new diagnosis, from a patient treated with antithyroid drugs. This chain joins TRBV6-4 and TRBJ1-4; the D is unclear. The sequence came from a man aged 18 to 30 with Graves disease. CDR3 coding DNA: TGTGCCAGCAGGCCTCCGGGAGGTGAAAAACTGTTTTTT. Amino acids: CASRPPGGEKLFF.